The next 26 T cell receptor beta chains were all read from a single sample in a study of cytomegalovirus exposure and HLA in healthy donors. Produced via immunoSEQ multiplex PCR; TCRdb's table is partial and in-frame only. Of approximately 100,000 clones listed, roughly nine tenths are singletons. The sample taken for sequencing was PBMCs. The origin of the receptors is a woman in her late teens or twenties in good health and CMV-seropositive.

The J gene is TRBJ1-2, the V gene TRBV19; D gene ambiguous. Germline V gives CDR1 LNHDA, CDR2 SQIVND (reference sequence). V lost 7 bases to trimming and J lost 6 bases, with 15 bases between them. The CDR3 loop spans 13 amino acids. The CDR3 coding sequence is TGTGCCAGTACCCCCGTCGGTTCGAATGGCTACACCTTC. Translated: CASTPVGSNGYTF.

J is TRBJ2-5 and V is TRBV6-5, with D maybe TRBD1 (6 bases). V lost 2 bases and J lost 5, with 9 bases in between. Per the germline V gene, CDR1 is MNHEY and CDR2 is SVGAGI. The CDR3 covers 13 residues. The CDR3 DNA sequence: TGTGCCAGCAGTTACGGGGACAAGGAGACCCAGTACTTC. It specifies CASSYGDKETQYF.

The chain recombines TRBV9 with TRBJ2-6; weak D call: TRBD2 (5 bases). The CDR3 loop spans 20 amino acids. Germline V gene lookup returns CDR1 SGDLS and CDR2 YYNGEE. Trimming took 0 bases from V and 1 from J, leaving 20 bases between them. The chain's CDR3 is CASSVAGSRGSGSGANVLTF. The DNA of the CDR3 is TGTGCCAGCAGCGTAGCTGGGTCAAGAGGGTCTGGGTCTGGGGCCAACGTCCTGACTTTC. The whole variable domain, filled in from reference TRBV9 and TRBJ2-6, reads DSGVTQTPKHLITATGQRVTLRCSPRSGDLSVYWYQQSLDQGLQFLIQYYNGEERAKGNILERFSAQQFPDLHSELNLSSLELGDSALYFCASSVAGSRGSGSGANVLTFGAGSRLTVL.

The chain employs TRBV4-3 and TRBJ2-1; D might be TRBD1 (6 bases). V was cut by 1 base and J by 0 bases, with 10 bases left in between. This CDR3 has 16 residues. Per germline, CDR1 LGHNA and CDR2 YSLEER. CDR3: CASSQAQGGSYNEQFF. The CDR3 DNA is TGCGCCAGCAGCCAAGCCCAAGGGGGCTCCTACAATGAGCAGTTCTTC.

This chain connects TRBV28 to TRBJ2-6, with 9 nucleotides matching TRBD1. V lost 7 bases, J lost 2 bases, and 12 bases stayed unmatched. The germline gives CDR1 MDHEN, CDR2 SYDVKM. The CDR3 has 18 amino acids. CDR3 in amino acids: CASIRDRETIAGANVLTF. The CDR3 DNA reads TGTGCCAGCATTCGGGACAGGGAGACAATAGCTGGGGCCAACGTCCTGACTTTC.

The chain links TRBV4-3 to TRBJ2-5; D perhaps matches TRBD1 (6 bases). Deletions cut 0 bases from V and 1 base from J, with 9 bases between. Germline CDR1 and CDR2: LGHNA and YSLEER. This CDR3 is built from 15 residues. CDR3 nucleotide sequence: TGCGCCAGCAGCCAAGAACAGGGAGCCCAAGAGACCCAGTACTTC. This encodes CASSQEQGAQETQYF.

CDR3 coding DNA: TGTGCCAGCTCACCGGGCGTAAGGGGGATGAGTGGAGAGACCCAGTACTTC. Translating gives CASSPGVRGMSGETQYF. The V gene is TRBV18, the J gene TRBJ2-5, with D possibly matching TRBD1 (6 bases). V gave up 3 bases and J gave up 4 bases, with 21 bases separating them. The CDR3 is 17 residues long. The germline V gene encodes CDR1 KGHSH and CDR2 LQKENI.

V usage is TRBV28 and J usage is TRBJ2-3; 9 bases map to TRBD2. V was pared by 6 bases and J by 2 bases, with 9 bases of the junction left unmatched. In germline, CDR1 is MDHEN, CDR2 SYDVKM. The CDR3 is 16 residues long. CDR3 in amino acids: CASSQDLAGSTDTQYF. CDR3 DNA: TGTGCCAGCAGCCAGGATCTAGCGGGGTCCACAGATACGCAGTATTTT.

The chain joins TRBV6-1 to TRBJ2-1, with 8 bases identical to TRBD1. The CDR3 extends over 12 amino acids. The junction had 3 bases not matched to a gene; V was cut back by 2 bases and J by 12 bases. The germline V gene has CDR1 MNHNS and CDR2 SASEGT. Here the CDR3 DNA reads TGTGCCAGCAGTGAACAGGGGGCTGCGCAGTTCTTC. As protein: CASSEQGAAQFF.

This clone was counted a single time. As DNA, the CDR3 is TGTGCCAGCAGTCTTATAGCGGGGGTATCAGATACGCAGTATTTT. Amino acid sequence: CASSLIAGVSDTQYF. V gene TRBV6-4 combines with J gene TRBJ2-3, with 9 nucleotides matching TRBD2. Looked up from germline, CDR1 is MRHNA and CDR2 is SNTAGT. V shed 5 bases, J shed 4 bases, and the junction held 7 bases outside the gene matches. The CDR3 extends over 15 amino acids.

The chain has TRBV5-5 and TRBJ1-1; 9 bases fit TRBD1. Trimming at V came to 5 bases and at J to 1 base, leaving 6 bases not matched to a gene. The CDR3 has 15 residues. Germline loops: CDR1 SGHKS, CDR2 YYEKEE (reference sequence). CDR3 in DNA: TGTGCCAGCAGTCCGACAGGGGGGCGGAACACTGAAGCTTTCTTT. This translates into CASSPTGGRNTEAFF. Full variable domain (remainder filled in from reference TRBV5-5 and TRBJ1-1): DAGVTQSPTHLIKTRGQQVTLRCSPISGHKSVSWYQQVLGQGPQFIFQYYEKEERGRGNFPDRFSARQFPNYSSELNVNALLLGDSALYLCASSPTGGRNTEAFFGQGTRLTVV.

This clone was recorded a few times. The V and J genes are TRBV28 and TRBJ1-2, with 9 bases lining up with TRBD1. V trimming: 4 bases; J trimming: 0 bases; junction bases outside the gene matches: 12. The CDR3 has 18 amino acids. Germline lookup yields CDR1 MDHEN and CDR2 SYDVKM. CDR3 nucleotide sequence: TGTGCCAGCAGTTCGCGGACAGGGGCGAGGTTAGCTAACTATGGCTACACCTTC. Translated: CASSSRTGARLANYGYTF.

The rearrangement links TRBV6-6 to TRBJ1-2; the D gene is possibly TRBD1 (6 bases). V lost 2 bases and J 5 bases, leaving 15 bases between the germline ends. The CDR3 is 15 residues long. The germline V gene has CDR1 MNHNY and CDR2 SVGAGI (reference sequence). This CDR3 is CASSYVQGREYGYTF. The CDR3 coding sequence is TGTGCCAGCAGTTACGTCCAGGGGAGGGAATATGGCTACACCTTC.

This chain links TRBV25-1 with TRBJ2-5, with TRBD2 matching over 9 bases. CDR3 length: 16 amino acids. Trimming removed 5 bases from V and 2 bases from J; junction bases left unmatched: 9. CDR1 and CDR2 from the germline V gene are MGHDK and SYGVNS. The CDR3 region is CASSKGTSLRQETQYF. CDR3 sequence (DNA): TGTGCCAGCAGTAAAGGGACTAGCCTCCGGCAAGAGACCCAGTACTTC.

The V gene is TRBV7-9, the J gene TRBJ1-2; no reliable D call. This CDR3 comprises 15 residues. V was trimmed by 3 bases and J by 4 bases, leaving 15 bases between them. Per the germline V gene, CDR1 is SEHNR and CDR2 is FQNEAQ (reference sequence). CDR3 coding DNA: TGTGCCAGCAGCTTCGGCCCCTCGGGTTCCTATGGCTACACCTTC. This gives the protein CASSFGPSGSYGYTF. Based on the CDR3 plus reference TRBV7-9 and TRBJ1-2, the full variable domain is DTGVSQNPRHKITKRGQNVTFRCDPISEHNRLYWYRQTLGQGPEFLTYFQNEAQLEKSRLLSDRFSAERPKGSFSTLEIQRTEQGDSAMYLCASSFGPSGSYGYTFGSGTRLTVV.

The genes are TRBV6-6 and TRBJ2-5, with D tentatively TRBD1 (5 bases). CDR3 length: 15 amino acids. V was clipped by 1 base and J by 7 bases, with 16 bases between them. Germline-derived CDR1 and CDR2 are MNHNY and SVGAGI (reference sequence). The CDR3 protein is CASSYLDTGSGTQYF. The CDR3 nucleotides are TGTGCCAGCAGTTACTTGGACACAGGCAGTGGGACCCAGTACTTC.

The chain is built from TRBV6-5 and TRBJ2-3; unclear D gene. The CDR3 contains 16 residues. V lost 4 bases and J 2 bases, leaving 16 bases between the germline ends. In germline, CDR1 is MNHEY, CDR2 SVGAGI. In nucleotides, the CDR3 is TGTGCCAGCAGTTCAACAGCACGCTCCCCCACAGATACGCAGTATTTT. This translates into CASSSTARSPTDTQYF.

The chain joins TRBV4-1 to TRBJ2-3; no reliable D call. V dropped 0 bases and J dropped 2 bases, with 9 bases sitting between them. CDR3 length: 15 residues. Germline assignment: CDR1 MGHRA and CDR2 YSYEKL. The CDR3 DNA is TGCGCCAGCAGCCAAGATGCACACTACACAGATACGCAGTATTTT. Translation: CASSQDAHYTDTQYF.

The gene calls are TRBV9 and TRBJ2-1; 13 bases are shared with TRBD2. In germline, CDR1 is SGDLS, CDR2 YYNGEE. V dropped 1 base and J dropped 2; count of bases not matched to a gene: 3. The length of the CDR3 is 17 residues. In nucleotides, the CDR3 is TGTGCCAGCAGCGTAACCGGGACTAGCGGGACCTACAATGAGCAGTTCTTC. This sequence encodes CASSVTGTSGTYNEQFF.

The V call is TRBV6-5, the J call TRBJ1-3; D might be TRBD1 (5 bases). CDR3 length: 13 amino acids. Germline-derived CDR1 and CDR2 are MNHEY and SVGAGI. The V and J ends lost 8 bases and 4 bases respectively, with 12 bases between them. The CDR3 protein is CASGAGLGNTIYF. Here the CDR3 DNA reads TGTGCCAGCGGGGCGGGACTCGGAAACACCATATATTTT.

This rearrangement joins TRBV21-1 to TRBJ2-1; the D segment call TRBD2 is taken from the table without a DNA check. TRBV21-1 is a documented pseudogene. The CDR3 sequence is 11 residues long. The CDR3 loop reads CASTRGDEQFF. The CDR3 DNA reads as TGTGCCAGCACTCGGGGGGATGAGCAGTTCTTC.

This clone was detected once. The chain joins TRBV28 to TRBJ2-5; 9 nucleotides align to TRBD2. From germline, CDR1 is MDHEN and CDR2 SYDVKM. This CDR3 spans 15 amino acids. Trimming took 4 bases from V and 5 from J; bases not matched to a gene: 8. The CDR3 nucleotides are TGTGCCAGCAGTTCCGGCGGGGGGGCCCGGGAGACCCAGTACTTC. Translated: CASSSGGGARETQYF.

The V call is TRBV15, the J call TRBJ1-2; the match to TRBD1 covers 10 bases. Germline V gene data show CDR1 as LNHNV and CDR2 as YYDKDF (reference sequence). The CDR3 runs to 16 residues. V trimming: 5 bases; J trimming: 6 bases; junction bases outside the gene matches: 12. In DNA form, the CDR3 reads TGTGCCACCAGCGACTTAGGGACAGGGGAATTGAATGGCTACACCTTC. This encodes CATSDLGTGELNGYTF.

The V gene is TRBV7-9, the J gene TRBJ1-2; 8 nucleotides line up with TRBD1. The V segment lost 5 bases and the J segment 7 bases; nucleotides outside the gene matches: 12. This CDR3 has 15 amino acids. The germline V gene has CDR1 SEHNR and CDR2 FQNEAQ (reference sequence). The CDR3 loop reads CASSQAVQGASGYTF. CDR3 nucleotides: TGTGCCAGCAGCCAAGCTGTCCAGGGGGCGAGTGGCTACACCTTC.

This clone has a handful of counts. V and J are TRBV5-3 and TRBJ1-5, with 7 bases matching TRBD1. TRBV5-3 has ORF status, its function being uncertain. The CDR3 totals 15 residues. Trimming cost V 4 bases and J 3 bases; bases outside gene matches: 7. CDR3: CARSIRGQPNQPQHF. The CDR3 bases are TGTGCCAGAAGCATCCGGGGACAGCCCAATCAGCCCCAGCATTTT.

The chain combines TRBV28 with TRBJ2-7, with 9 bases matching TRBD1. CDR1 is MDHEN, CDR2 SYDVKM, per germline. The CDR3 runs to 15 residues. J lost 8 bases, V lost 3 bases, and 11 bases had no gene match. CDR3 residues: CASSFSGTGFGKQYF. The CDR3 nucleotides are TGTGCCAGCAGTTTTTCCGGGACAGGGTTTGGGAAGCAGTACTTC.